The clone carrying this T cell receptor beta chain was picked up a small number of times. The antigen is undetermined. Only in-frame clones appear in the TCRdb table, and some are missing; sequencing was by immunoSEQ multiplex PCR. This sample has approximately 99,000 clones, with more than 70% found just once. Trimming cost V 0 bases and J 2 bases, with 14 bases left between them. CDR1 LNHNV and CDR2 YYDKDF come from the germline V gene (reference sequence). The CDR3 consists of 17 residues. The data were obtained in a study of T cell responses to AZD1222 COVID-19 vaccine. Notes on the study in general: Across the whole spike, CD4 TCRs peaked at regions 160-218 and 743-854.

The J gene is TRBJ1-5, the V gene TRBV15; D possibly corresponds to TRBD1 (5 bases). The origin of this receptor is an adult in good health. The sample was peripheral blood, taken on day 0 of MenACWY control vaccination. The CDR3 protein is CATSRDRGGGGNQPQHF. The CDR3 DNA reads as TGTGCCACCAGCAGAGATCGGGGCGGTGGGGGCAATCAGCCCCAGCATTTT.